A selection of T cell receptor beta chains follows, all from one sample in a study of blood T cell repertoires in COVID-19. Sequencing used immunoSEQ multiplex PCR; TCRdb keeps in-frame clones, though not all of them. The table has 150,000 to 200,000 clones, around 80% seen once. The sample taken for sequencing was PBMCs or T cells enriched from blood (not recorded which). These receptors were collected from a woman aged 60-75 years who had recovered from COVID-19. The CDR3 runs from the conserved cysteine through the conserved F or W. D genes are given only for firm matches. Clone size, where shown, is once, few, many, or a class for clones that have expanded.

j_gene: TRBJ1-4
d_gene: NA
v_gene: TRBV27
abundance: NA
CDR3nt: TGTGCCAGCAGTTTCGGAGGGATGGGTGAAAAACTGTTTTTT
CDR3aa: CASSFGGMGEKLFF

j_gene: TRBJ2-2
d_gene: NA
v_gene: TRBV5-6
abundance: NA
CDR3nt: TGTGCCAGCAGTAGAGGGAACACCGGGGAGCTGTTTTTT
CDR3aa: CASSRGNTGELFF

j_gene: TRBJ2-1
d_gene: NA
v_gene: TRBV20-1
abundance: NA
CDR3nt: TGCAGTGCTTGGTGGCAGTGGCAGCAGTTCTTC
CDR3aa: CSAWWQWQQFF

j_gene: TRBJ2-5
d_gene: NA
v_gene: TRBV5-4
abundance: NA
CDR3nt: TGTGCCAGCAGCTTACAGGGCGACCAAGAGACCCAGTACTTC
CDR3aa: CASSLQGDQETQYF

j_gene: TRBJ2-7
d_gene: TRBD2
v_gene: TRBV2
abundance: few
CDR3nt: TGTGCCAGCACCTTTGGGGGGGTTGGCTCCTACGAGCAGTACTTC
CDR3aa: CASTFGGVGSYEQYF

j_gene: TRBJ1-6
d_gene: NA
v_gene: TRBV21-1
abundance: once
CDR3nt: TGTGCCAGCAGCAAAATCGCGGATAGCTCCTATAATTCACCCCTCCACTTT
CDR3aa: CASSKIADSSYNSPLHF

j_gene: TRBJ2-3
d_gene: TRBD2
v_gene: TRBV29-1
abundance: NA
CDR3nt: TGCAGCGTGCGGGGGGGCACAGATACGCAGTATTTT
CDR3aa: CSVRGGTDTQYF

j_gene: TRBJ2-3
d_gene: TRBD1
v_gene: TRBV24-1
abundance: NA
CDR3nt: TGTGCCACCAGTGATGCGGGACAGGGTAGCGCAGATACGCAGTATTTT
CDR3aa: CATSDAGQGSADTQYF

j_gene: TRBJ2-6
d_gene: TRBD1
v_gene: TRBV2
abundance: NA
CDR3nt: TGTGCCAGCAGTAGACGGACAGGGGACTCCTCTGGGGCCAACGTCCTGACTTTC
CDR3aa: CASSRRTGDSSGANVLTF

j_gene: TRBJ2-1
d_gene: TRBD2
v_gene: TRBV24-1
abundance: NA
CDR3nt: TGTGCCACCATGGGGGGGGACAATGAGCAGTTCTTC
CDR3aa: CATMGGDNEQFF

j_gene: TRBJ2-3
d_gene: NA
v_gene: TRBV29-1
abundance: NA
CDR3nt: TGCAGCGTTGAACCAGGCAGCACAGATACGCAGTATTTT
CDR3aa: CSVEPGSTDTQYF

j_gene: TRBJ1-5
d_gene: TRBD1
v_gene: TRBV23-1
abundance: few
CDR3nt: TGCGCCAGCAGTCCTAAGAATCTCCGGGACAGGGGGGGCAATCAGCCCCAGCATTTT
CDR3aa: CASSPKNLRDRGGNQPQHF

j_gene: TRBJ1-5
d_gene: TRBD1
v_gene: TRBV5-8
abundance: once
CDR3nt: TGTGCCAGCAGCCGAGGACAGGGGGATCAGCCCCAGCATTTT
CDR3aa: CASSRGQGDQPQHF

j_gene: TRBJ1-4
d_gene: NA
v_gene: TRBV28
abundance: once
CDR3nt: TGTGCCAGCAGTTTTTTACAGGCCCGTAATGAAAAACTGTTTTTT
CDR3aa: CASSFLQARNEKLFF

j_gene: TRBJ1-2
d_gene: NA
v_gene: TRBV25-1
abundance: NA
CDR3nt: TGTGCCAGCAGTGCACCTCAAACAGGGAGTGGCTACACCTTC
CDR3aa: CASSAPQTGSGYTF

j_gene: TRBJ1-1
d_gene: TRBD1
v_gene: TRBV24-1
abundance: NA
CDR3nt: TGTGCCACCAGTGACGAGGGACAGCCGAACACTGAAGCTTTCTTT
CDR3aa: CATSDEGQPNTEAFF

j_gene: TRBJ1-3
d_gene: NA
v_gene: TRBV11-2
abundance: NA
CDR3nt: TGTGCCAGCAGCTTAGATCGCTGGAGCTCTGGAAACACCATATATTTT
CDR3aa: CASSLDRWSSGNTIYF

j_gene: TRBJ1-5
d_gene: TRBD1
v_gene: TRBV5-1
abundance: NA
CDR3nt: TGCGCCAGCAGGCCGACAGGGGGCTCCAATCAGCCCCAGCATTTT
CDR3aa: CASRPTGGSNQPQHF

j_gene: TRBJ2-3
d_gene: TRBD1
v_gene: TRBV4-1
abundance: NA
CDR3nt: TGCGCCAGCAGCCAAAGTGGGACAGGGTCAACTGATACGCAGTATTTT
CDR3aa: CASSQSGTGSTDTQYF

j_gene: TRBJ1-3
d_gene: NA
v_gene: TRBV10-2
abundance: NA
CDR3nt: TGCGCCAGCAGTGGACAGCTACTCTCTGGAAACACCATATATTTT
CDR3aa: CASSGQLLSGNTIYF

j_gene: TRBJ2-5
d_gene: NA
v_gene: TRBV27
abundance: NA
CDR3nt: TGTGCCAGCAGTTTCCATCGGGGAGAGACCCAGTACTTC
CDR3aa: CASSFHRGETQYF

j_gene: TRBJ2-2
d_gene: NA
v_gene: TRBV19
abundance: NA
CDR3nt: TGTGCCAGTACGGGGCAGGGGTATACCGGGGAGCTGTTTTTT
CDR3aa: CASTGQGYTGELFF

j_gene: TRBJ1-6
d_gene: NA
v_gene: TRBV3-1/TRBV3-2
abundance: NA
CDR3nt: TGTGCCAGCAGCCAAGGAGGAGGGGCACCCCTCCACTTT
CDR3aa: CASSQGGGAPLHF

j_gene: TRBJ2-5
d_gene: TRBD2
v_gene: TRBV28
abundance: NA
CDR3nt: TGTGCCAGCAGTCCGGGACTACTAACTGTCACTGGGTACCAAGAGACCCAGTACTTC
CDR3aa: CASSPGLLTVTGYQETQYF

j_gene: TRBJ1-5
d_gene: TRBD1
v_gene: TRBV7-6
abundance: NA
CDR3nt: TGTGCCAGCAGCTTAGAGACAGGGGGATATCAGCCCCAGCATTTT
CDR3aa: CASSLETGGYQPQHF

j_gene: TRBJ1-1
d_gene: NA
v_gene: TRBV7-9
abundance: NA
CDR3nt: TGTGCCAGCAGCTTAGAATGGGACTCCGAAGCTTTCTTT
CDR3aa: CASSLEWDSEAFF

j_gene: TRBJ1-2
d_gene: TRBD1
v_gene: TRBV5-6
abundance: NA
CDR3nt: TGTGCCAGCAGCCTGGGGACAGTATATGGCTACACCTTC
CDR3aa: CASSLGTVYGYTF

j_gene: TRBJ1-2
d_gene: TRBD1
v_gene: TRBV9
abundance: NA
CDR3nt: TGTGCCAGCAGCAACCGGGACAGGGGGACCGGGTTGGGGGGCTACACCTTC
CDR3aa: CASSNRDRGTGLGGYTF

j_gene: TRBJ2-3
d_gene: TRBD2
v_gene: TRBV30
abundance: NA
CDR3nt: TGTGCCTGGAAATTAGGCGGGGGGAACACAGATACGCAGTATTTT
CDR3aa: CAWKLGGGNTDTQYF

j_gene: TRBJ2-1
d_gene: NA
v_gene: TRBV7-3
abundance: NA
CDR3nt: TGTGCCAGCAGCCCCAACGGTGGTTTGAATGAGCAGTTCTTC
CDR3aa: CASSPNGGLNEQFF

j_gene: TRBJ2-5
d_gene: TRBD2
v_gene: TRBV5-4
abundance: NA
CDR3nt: TGTGCCAGCAGCTTGGCGCTAGCGGGGGGGCCGTCGGAGACCCAGTACTTC
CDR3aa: CASSLALAGGPSETQYF

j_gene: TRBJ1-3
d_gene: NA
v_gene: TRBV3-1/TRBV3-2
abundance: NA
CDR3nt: TGTGCCAGCAGCCAAGATAGCCGGGGAGACACCATATATTTT
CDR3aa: CASSQDSRGDTIYF

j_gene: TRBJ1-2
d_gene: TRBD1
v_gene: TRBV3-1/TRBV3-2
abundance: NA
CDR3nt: TGTGCCAGCAGCCATGGACAGGGGGACTATGGCTACACCTTC
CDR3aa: CASSHGQGDYGYTF

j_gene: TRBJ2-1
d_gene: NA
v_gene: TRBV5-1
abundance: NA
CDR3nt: TGCGCCAGCAAGTCAGCGGCTACGAGCTCCTACAATGAGCAGTTCTTC
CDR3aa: CASKSAATSSYNEQFF

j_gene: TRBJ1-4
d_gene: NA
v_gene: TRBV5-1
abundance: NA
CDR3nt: TGCGCCAGCAGGGCCCAGGGAACTAATGAAAAACTGTTTTTT
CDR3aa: CASRAQGTNEKLFF

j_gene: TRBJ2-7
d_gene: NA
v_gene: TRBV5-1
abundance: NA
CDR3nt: TGCGCCAGCAGCTTGGACGGCTACGAGCAGTACTTC
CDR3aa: CASSLDGYEQYF

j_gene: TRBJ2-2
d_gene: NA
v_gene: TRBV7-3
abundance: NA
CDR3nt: TGTGCCAGCAGCAGAACGGCGAACACCGGGGAGCTGTTTTTT
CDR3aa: CASSRTANTGELFF

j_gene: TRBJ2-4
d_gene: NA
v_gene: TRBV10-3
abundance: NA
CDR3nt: TGTGCCATCAGTGAGTCCAGAGCCAAAAACATTCAGTACTTC
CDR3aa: CAISESRAKNIQYF

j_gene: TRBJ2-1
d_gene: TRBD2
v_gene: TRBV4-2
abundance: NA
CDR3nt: TGTGCCAGCGCGGAAAGCGGGAGGGCCAGTGAGCAGTTCTTC
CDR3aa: CASAESGRASEQFF

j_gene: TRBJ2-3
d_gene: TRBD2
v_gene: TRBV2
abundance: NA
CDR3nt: TGTGCCAGTTGGGGGCGGACTAGCGGCACAGATACGCAGTATTTT
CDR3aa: CASWGRTSGTDTQYF

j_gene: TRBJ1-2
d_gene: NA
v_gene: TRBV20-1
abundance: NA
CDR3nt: TGCAGTGCTAGTGGGGGGGGCTATGGCTACACCTTC
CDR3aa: CSASGGGYGYTF

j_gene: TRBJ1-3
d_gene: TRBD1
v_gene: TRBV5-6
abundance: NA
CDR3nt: TGTGCCAGCAGCGATGACAGGGGAGGAAACACCATATATTTT
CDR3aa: CASSDDRGGNTIYF

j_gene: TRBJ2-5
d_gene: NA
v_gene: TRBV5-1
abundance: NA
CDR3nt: TGCGCCAGCAGTCTACAAGAGACCCAGTACTTC
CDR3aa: CASSLQETQYF

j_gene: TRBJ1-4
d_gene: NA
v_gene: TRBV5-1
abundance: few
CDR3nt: TGCGCCAGCAGCTTGGATTCGGGTTCGGATGAAAAACTGTTTTTT
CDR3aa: CASSLDSGSDEKLFF

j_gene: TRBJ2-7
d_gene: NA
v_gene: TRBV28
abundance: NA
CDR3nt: TGTGCCAGCAGTTTATCCCCCAAAGCCTCCTACGAGCAGTACTTC
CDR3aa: CASSLSPKASYEQYF

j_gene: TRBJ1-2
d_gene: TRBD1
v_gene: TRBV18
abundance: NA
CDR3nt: TGTGCCAGCTCACAGGGGGCAGGACCATCTAAAGGCTACACCTTC
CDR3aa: CASSQGAGPSKGYTF